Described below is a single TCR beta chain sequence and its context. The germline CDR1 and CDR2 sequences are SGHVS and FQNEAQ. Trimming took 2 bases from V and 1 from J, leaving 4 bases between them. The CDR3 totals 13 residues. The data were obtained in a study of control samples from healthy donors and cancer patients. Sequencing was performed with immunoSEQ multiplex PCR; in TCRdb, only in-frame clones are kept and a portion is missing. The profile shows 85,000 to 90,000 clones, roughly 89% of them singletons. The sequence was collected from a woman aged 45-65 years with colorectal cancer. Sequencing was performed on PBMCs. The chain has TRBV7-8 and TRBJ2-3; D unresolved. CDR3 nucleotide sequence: TGTGCCAGCAGCTTATTCCGCACAGATACGCAGTATTTT. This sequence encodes CASSLFRTDTQYF.